This T cell receptor beta chain is drawn from a study of blood T cells in healthy people across ages. Overall study findings and caveats: It was the long-lived donors that had more naive CD4+ cells and higher diversity than aged donors.

Combining a sample-barcoded 5' primer with a J-beta primer mix, a second PCR ran for 7 to 11 cycles. TCRdb re-derived calls from the 5' RACE reads in MiXCR, one entry per CDR3 protein. Seen here are over a million distinct CDR3 sequences, over 35% observed once, and the top ten hold under 20%. Only a few counts were recorded for this clonotype. What it recognizes is unknown. Approximately 9.4 milliliters was the volume of peripheral blood drawn from each donor. The V end lost 1 base, the J end lost 8 bases, and 12 bases lay between the germline ends. Germline lookup yields CDR1 MNHEY and CDR2 SVGAGI. This CDR3 region has 15 residues.

This TCR derives from a woman between 55 and 75 years old in good health. Sequences were obtained from blood. The gene calls are TRBV6-5 and TRBJ1-6; D remains unclear. Here the CDR3 reads CASSYLVGGDSPLHF. The CDR3 DNA is TGTGCCAGCAGTTACTTGGTCGGCGGGGATTCACCCCTCCACTTT.